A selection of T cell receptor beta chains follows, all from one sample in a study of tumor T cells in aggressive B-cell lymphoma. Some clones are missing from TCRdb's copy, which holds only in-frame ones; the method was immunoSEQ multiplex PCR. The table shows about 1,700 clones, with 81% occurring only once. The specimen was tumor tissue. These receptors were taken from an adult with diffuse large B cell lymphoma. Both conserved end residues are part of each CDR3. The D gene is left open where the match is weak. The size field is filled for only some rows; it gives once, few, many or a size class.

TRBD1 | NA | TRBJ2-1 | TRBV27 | TGTGCCAGCAGCCCCCTGGGGACAGGCGGGTTTAAAACGAACAATGAGCAGTTCTTC | CASSPLGTGGFKTNNEQFF
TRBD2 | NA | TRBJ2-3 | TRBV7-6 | TGTGCCAGCAGCTCTTTGGGGACTAGCGGCACAGATACGCAGTATTTT | CASSSLGTSGTDTQYF
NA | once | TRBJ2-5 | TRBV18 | TGTGCCAGCTCATCCCAGGGCCAAGAGACCCAGTACTTC | CASSSQGQETQYF
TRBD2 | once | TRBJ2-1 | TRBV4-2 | TGTGCCAGCAGCCCGTGGACTAGCGGGAACTACAATGAGCAGTTCTTC | CASSPWTSGNYNEQFF
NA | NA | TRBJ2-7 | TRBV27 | TGTGCCAGCAGTCCATACCGGGTTTCCTACGAGCAGTACTTC | CASSPYRVSYEQYF
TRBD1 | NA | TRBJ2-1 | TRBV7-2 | TGTGCCAGCAGCCGAATAGACAGGGGAAATGAGCAGTTCTTC | CASSRIDRGNEQFF
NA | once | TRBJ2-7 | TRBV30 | TGTGCCTGGAACAGTCCACTCTTCTACGAGCAGTACTTC | CAWNSPLFYEQYF
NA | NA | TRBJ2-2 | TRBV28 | TGTGCCAGCAGCCCCACTAGGAAGGGCACCGGGGAGCTGTTTTTT | CASSPTRKGTGELFF
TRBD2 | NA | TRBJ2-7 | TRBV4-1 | TGCGCCAGCAGCCAACCCAGCGGGGCCTCCTACGAGCAGTACTTC | CASSQPSGASYEQYF
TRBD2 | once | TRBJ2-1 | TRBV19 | TGTGCCAGTAGTATAAAGAGCGGGGAGTACAATGAGCAGTTCTTC | CASSIKSGEYNEQFF
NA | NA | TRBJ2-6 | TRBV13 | TGTGCCAGCAGCCCCTACGGCTCTGGGGCCAACGTCCTGACTTTC | CASSPYGSGANVLTF